These 18 T cell receptor beta chains were sequenced from one sample in a study of Ad26.COV2.S vaccination and SARS-CoV-2 variants. Profiling relied on immunoSEQ multiplex PCR, and the TCRdb table lists in-frame clones only, not all of them. The sample holds fewer than 500,000 clones; 90% are singletons and the top ten take around 4.5%. This sample's treatment: 15 to 20 received Ad26.COV2.S at low or high dose, single or two shots; about 5 received placebo; per-sample allocation not given. Material that was analyzed had been drawn on day 63 after the first vaccine or placebo injection. This specimen was peripheral blood, taken in a trial of Ad26.COV2.S vaccine versus placebo. The receptor set was obtained from a person between 18 and 65 years old who received the Ad26.COV2.S COVID-19 vaccine or a placebo.

The rearrangement uses TRBV2 and TRBJ2-3, with 12 nucleotides matching TRBD2. The ends lost 6 bases at V and 0 bases at J; junction bases unmatched: 7. This CDR3 spans 17 amino acids. Germline V gives CDR1 SNHLY, CDR2 FYNNEI. The CDR3 reads CASSGLAGFPSTDTQYF. The CDR3 region has the DNA TGTGCCAGCAGCGGACTAGCGGGATTCCCTAGCACAGATACGCAGTATTTT.

The genes are TRBV28 and TRBJ1-4; D is unclear. Between the trimmed V and J ends, which lost 7 bases and 2 bases, there was a span of 8 bases. CDR3 length equals 13 residues. CDR1 is MDHEN, CDR2 SYDVKM, per germline. Written as DNA, the CDR3 is TGTGCCAGCAAAAGGGCTACTAATGAAAAACTGTTTTTT. This encodes CASKRATNEKLFF.

The chain employs TRBV14 and TRBJ2-1; possibly TRBD1 for D (5 bases). Germline V gene lookup returns CDR1 SGHDN and CDR2 FVKESK. The CDR3 consists of 11 residues. V was cut by 5 bases and J by 9 bases, with 8 bases left in between. CDR3 residues: CASSDSSEQFF. As DNA, the CDR3 is TGTGCCAGCAGCGACAGTTCTGAGCAGTTCTTC.

The CDR3 bases are TGTGCCAGCCCGCCCGGGGAGCTGTTTTTT. It encodes CASPPGELFF. The chain combines TRBV18 with TRBJ2-2; D is uncertain. Trimming cost V 8 bases and J 6 bases, with 4 bases left between them. Germline CDR1 reads KGHSH; CDR2 reads LQKENI. The CDR3 loop spans 10 amino acids. Together with reference TRBV18 and TRBJ2-2, the CDR3 gives the full variable domain: NAGVMQNPRHLVRRRGQEARLRCSPMKGHSHVYWYRQLPEEGLKFMVYLQKENIIDESGMPKERFSAEFPKEGPSILRIQQVVRGDSAAYFCASPPGELFFGEGSRLTVL.

The V call is TRBV27, the J call TRBJ1-5; unclear D gene. V was shortened by 5 bases and J by 3 bases, with 8 bases between the two germline ends. The CDR3 sequence is 13 residues long. Germline V gene data show CDR1 as MNHEY and CDR2 as SMNVEV (reference sequence). CDR3 protein: CASSLSYNQPQHF. CDR3 nucleotides: TGTGCCAGCAGTCTCAGTTACAATCAGCCCCAGCATTTT.

The chain has TRBV15 and TRBJ1-5, with 8 bases that match TRBD1. Germline V gene data show CDR1 as LNHNV and CDR2 as YYDKDF (reference sequence). V was clipped by 3 bases and J by 9 bases; unmatched bases: 10. This CDR3 has 15 residues. The CDR3 coding sequence is TGTGCCACCAGCAGCGTTACCACAGGGGGACGGCCCCAGCATTTT. Translation: CATSSVTTGGRPQHF. Supplemented by reference TRBV15 and TRBJ1-5, the full variable domain reads DAMVIQNPRYQVTQFGKPVTLSCSQTLNHNVMYWYQQKSSQAPKLLFHYYDKDFNNEADTPDNFQSRRPNTSFCFLDIRSPGLGDTAMYLCATSSVTTGGRPQHFGDGTRLSIL.

This clone has a single count. The chain links TRBV28 to TRBJ1-1; D is undetermined. The CDR3 covers 13 residues. CDR1 MDHEN and CDR2 SYDVKM come from the germline V gene. V was shortened by 3 bases and J by 1 base, with 6 bases between the two germline ends. The CDR3 DNA is TGTGCCAGCAGTTTTTCTTCGAACACTGAAGCTTTCTTT. It codes for CASSFSSNTEAFF.

The chain carries TRBV11-2 and TRBJ2-1; D may match TRBD1 or TRBD2 (5 bases each). Deletions cut 0 bases from V and 9 bases from J, with 9 bases between. CDR3 length equals 13 residues. Germline CDR1 SGHAT, CDR2 FQNNGV. The CDR3 protein is CASSLDGAGEQFF. The DNA of the CDR3 is TGTGCCAGCAGCTTAGACGGGGCAGGTGAGCAGTTCTTC.

The chain combines TRBV6-5 with TRBJ1-2, with 7 bases lining up with TRBD1. This CDR3 region has 15 residues. The V segment lost 5 bases and the J segment 1 base; nucleotides outside the gene matches: 7. Looked up from germline, CDR1 is MNHEY and CDR2 is SVGAGI. CDR3 residues: CASSRSGGSNYGYTF. The CDR3 region has the DNA TGTGCCAGCAGTCGGTCAGGGGGAAGTAACTATGGCTACACCTTC.

The sample holds a few counts of this clone. The J gene is TRBJ2-7, the V gene TRBV2; D perhaps matches TRBD2 (5 bases). The CDR3 contains 13 residues. The V end was cut by 5 bases, the J end by 3 bases, with 11 bases between. Germline CDR1 SNHLY, CDR2 FYNNEI. Written as DNA, the CDR3 is TGTGCCAGCAGTTATAGCGAATACTACGAGCAGTACTTC. This sequence encodes CASSYSEYYEQYF. The full variable domain, with the rest looked up from reference TRBV2 and TRBJ2-7, is EPEVTQTPSHQVTQMGQEVILRCVPISNHLYFYWYRQILGQKVEFLVSFYNNEISEKSEIFDDQFSVERPDGSNFTLKIRSTKLEDSAMYFCASSYSEYYEQYFGPGTRLTVT.

This chain connects TRBV6-6 to TRBJ1-5; no reliable D call. Germline lookup yields CDR1 MNHNY and CDR2 SVGAGI (reference sequence). V lost 2 bases to trimming and J lost 6 bases, with 5 bases between them. The CDR3 spans 12 residues. The CDR3 DNA reads as TGTGCCAGCAGTTACGGCGGTCAGCCCCAGCATTTT. It specifies CASSYGGQPQHF.

This clone was counted once. The chain joins TRBV29-1 to TRBJ1-1, with 8 bases that match TRBD1. CDR3 size: 13 residues. Germline V gene sequence: CDR1 SQVTM, CDR2 ANQGSEA. With V trimmed by 7 bases and J by 5 bases, 9 bases remained unmatched. The CDR3 bases are TGCAGCGGAATCTCAGGGGGCGCGACTGAAGCTTTCTTT. Its protein product is CSGISGGATEAFF.

This clone has just one count. V gene TRBV15 combines with J gene TRBJ2-2; 8 bases match TRBD2. CDR3 length equals 16 residues. The trim removed 5 bases at V and 4 bases at J, leaving 9 bases unmatched. Germline V gene sequence: CDR1 LNHNV, CDR2 YYDKDF (reference sequence). In DNA, the CDR3 is TGTGCCACCAGCGTAGTACAGCGGGAGACCACCGGGGAGCTGTTTTTT. Translating it yields CATSVVQRETTGELFF.

This chain connects TRBV19 to TRBJ2-3; the D is unclear. The length of the CDR3 is 12 residues. Trimming stripped 4 bases from V and 2 bases from J, with 4 bases between. Germline assignment: CDR1 LNHDA and CDR2 SQIVND (reference sequence). In DNA, the CDR3 is TGTGCCAGTAGTACCCCCACAGATACGCAGTATTTT. Amino acids: CASSTPTDTQYF.

This clone appeared once. The chain uses TRBV29-1 and TRBJ2-7; a weak D match, TRBD1 (5 bases). This CDR3 is built from 13 residues. The germline CDR1 and CDR2 sequences are SQVTM and ANQGSEA. The ends were cut back, 7 bases at V and 3 bases at J, with 16 bases in the middle. Here the CDR3 reads CSAFTATDYEQYF. The CDR3, as DNA: TGCAGCGCTTTTACCGCGACAGACTACGAGCAGTACTTC.

This chain links TRBV27 with TRBJ2-5; D possibly corresponds to TRBD2 (6 bases). V lost 6 bases and J lost 3, with 17 bases in between. This CDR3 has 15 amino acids. Germline V gene lookup returns CDR1 MNHEY and CDR2 SMNVEV (reference sequence). CDR3 amino acids: CASRRLIAVEETQYF. The DNA of the CDR3 is TGTGCCAGCAGGCGCCTCATAGCGGTCGAAGAGACCCAGTACTTC.

The CDR3 region is CASSPRVFSYEQYF. In DNA, the CDR3 is TGTGCCAGCAGCCCCAGGGTATTCTCCTACGAGCAGTACTTC. The chain uses TRBV6-5 and TRBJ2-7; D perhaps matches TRBD1 (5 bases). Trimming shortened V by 6 bases and J by 0 bases, and 12 bases separated the two germline ends. Germline CDR1 is MNHEY and CDR2 is SVGAGI. The CDR3 is 14 residues long.

This chain's CDR3 is CASSTPYEQYF. The CDR3 DNA is TGTGCCAGCAGCACACCTTACGAGCAGTACTTC. The chain is built from TRBV11-2 and TRBJ2-7; D is unclear. Germline CDR1 reads SGHAT; CDR2 reads FQNNGV. This CDR3 is built from 11 residues. Deletions cut 5 bases from V and 4 bases from J, with 6 bases between.